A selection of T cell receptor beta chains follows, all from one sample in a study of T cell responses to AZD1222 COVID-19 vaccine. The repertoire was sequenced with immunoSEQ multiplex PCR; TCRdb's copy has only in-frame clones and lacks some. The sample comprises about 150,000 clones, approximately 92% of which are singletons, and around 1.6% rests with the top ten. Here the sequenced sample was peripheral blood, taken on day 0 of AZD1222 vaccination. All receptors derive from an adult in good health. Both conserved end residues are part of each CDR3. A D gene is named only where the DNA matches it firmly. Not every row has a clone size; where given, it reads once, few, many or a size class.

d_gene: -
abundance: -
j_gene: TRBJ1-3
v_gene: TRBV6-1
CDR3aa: CASSETGAGNTIYF
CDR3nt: TGTGCCAGCAGTGAGACGGGGGCGGGAAACACCATATATTTT

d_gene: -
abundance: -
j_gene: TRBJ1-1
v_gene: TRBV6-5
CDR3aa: CASSYGQGGTEAFF
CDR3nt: TGTGCCAGCAGTTACGGGCAGGGCGGAACTGAAGCTTTCTTT

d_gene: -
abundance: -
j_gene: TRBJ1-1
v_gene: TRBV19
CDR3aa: CASTLRTRWNTEAFF
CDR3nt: TGTGCCAGTACCCTACGAACAAGGTGGAACACTGAAGCTTTCTTT

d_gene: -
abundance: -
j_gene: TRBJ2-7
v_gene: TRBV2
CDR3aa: CASRGALGEQYF
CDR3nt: TGTGCCAGCAGGGGGGCCCTTGGCGAGCAGTACTTC

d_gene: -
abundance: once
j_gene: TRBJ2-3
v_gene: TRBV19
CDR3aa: CASSILKRDTQYF
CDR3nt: TGTGCCAGTAGTATATTGAAACGGGATACGCAGTATTTT

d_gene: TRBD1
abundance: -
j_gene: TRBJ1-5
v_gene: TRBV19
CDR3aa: CASSILAGGAYQPQHF
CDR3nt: TGTGCCAGTAGTATTTTGGCAGGGGGCGCCTATCAGCCCCAGCATTTT

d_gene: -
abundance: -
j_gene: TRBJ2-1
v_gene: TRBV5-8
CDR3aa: CASSFSSGDRSGYNEQFF
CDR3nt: TGTGCCAGCAGCTTTTCATCCGGGGACCGTTCAGGCTACAATGAGCAGTTCTTC

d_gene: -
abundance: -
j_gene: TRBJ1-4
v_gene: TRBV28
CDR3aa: CASSTAGATNEKLFF
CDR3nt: TGTGCCAGCAGTACTGCGGGCGCAACTAATGAAAAACTGTTTTTT

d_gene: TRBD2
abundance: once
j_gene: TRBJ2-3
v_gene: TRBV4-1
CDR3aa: CASSATSGGASDTQYF
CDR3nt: TGCGCCAGCAGCGCTACTAGCGGGGGGGCCTCAGATACGCAGTATTTT

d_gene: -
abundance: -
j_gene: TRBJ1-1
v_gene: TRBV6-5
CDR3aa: CASSTPRTRKAFF
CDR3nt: TGTGCCAGCAGCACCCCAAGGACACGGAAAGCTTTCTTT

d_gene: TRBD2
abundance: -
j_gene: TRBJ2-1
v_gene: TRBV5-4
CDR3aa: CASSPIGGLAHEQFF
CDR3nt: TGTGCCAGCAGCCCAATCGGGGGGTTAGCGCACGAGCAGTTCTTC

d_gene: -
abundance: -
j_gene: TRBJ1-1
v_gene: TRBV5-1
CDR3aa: CASSLGADYTEAFF
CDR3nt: TGCGCCAGCAGCTTGGGGGCGGACTACACTGAAGCTTTCTTT